What follows is one T cell receptor beta chain and its context. Its antigen remains unidentified. This sample stems from a study of T-cell memory formation after mild COVID-19. At the level of the study: Across donors, TCR clusters were largely donor specific. Study-level results: Clones from the second wave (peaking day 37) had unconfirmed SARS-CoV-2 specificity. Clones that contracted from day 15 to 85 were balanced CD4/CD8, while later expanders leaned CD4+.

Libraries for TCRalpha and TCRbeta carried sample barcodes and unique molecular identifiers via 5'RACE. TCRdb passed the 5' RACE reads through MiXCR, listing each CDR3 protein once. The sample comprises roughly 600,000 distinct CDR3 sequences, roughly 17% of which are singletons, and 12% rests with the top ten. This CDR3 region has 15 residues. V was pared by 0 bases and J by 4 bases, with 10 bases between. Per germline, CDR1 SGDLS and CDR2 YYNGEE. The specimen was PBMCs or a T cell subset sorted from them (not recorded which). The rearrangement uses TRBV9 and TRBJ2-2; D is tentatively TRBD1 or TRBD2 (6 bases each). This TCR derives from an adult woman who had mild COVID-19 (a few samples of this study predate the infection). Cell type and time point are not known. As DNA, the CDR3 is TGTGCCAGCAGCGTAGCGGGGGCGAGCACCGGGGAGCTGTTTTTT. Residues: CASSVAGASTGELFF.